The sequence of this TCR beta chain was determined in a study of blood T cell repertoires in COVID-19. The CDR3 is 16 residues long. The germline CDR1 and CDR2 sequences are SGHRS and YFSETQ. Trimming took 0 bases from V and 1 from J, leaving 12 bases between them. This clone has a single count. Within the sample, other DNA sequences also encode this same CDR3. Only in-frame clones appear in the TCRdb table, and some are missing; sequencing was by immunoSEQ multiplex PCR. The profile shows about 59,000 clones, more than 75% of them singletons. Sample: peripheral blood. J is TRBJ2-3 and V is TRBV5-1; D is possibly TRBD1 (7 bases). This clonotype was sampled from an elderly man in a cohort sampled during active COVID-19. CDR3 amino acids: CASSLGQGGGTDTQYF. The CDR3 nucleotides are TGCGCCAGCAGCTTGGGGCAGGGGGGAGGCACAGATACGCAGTATTTT.